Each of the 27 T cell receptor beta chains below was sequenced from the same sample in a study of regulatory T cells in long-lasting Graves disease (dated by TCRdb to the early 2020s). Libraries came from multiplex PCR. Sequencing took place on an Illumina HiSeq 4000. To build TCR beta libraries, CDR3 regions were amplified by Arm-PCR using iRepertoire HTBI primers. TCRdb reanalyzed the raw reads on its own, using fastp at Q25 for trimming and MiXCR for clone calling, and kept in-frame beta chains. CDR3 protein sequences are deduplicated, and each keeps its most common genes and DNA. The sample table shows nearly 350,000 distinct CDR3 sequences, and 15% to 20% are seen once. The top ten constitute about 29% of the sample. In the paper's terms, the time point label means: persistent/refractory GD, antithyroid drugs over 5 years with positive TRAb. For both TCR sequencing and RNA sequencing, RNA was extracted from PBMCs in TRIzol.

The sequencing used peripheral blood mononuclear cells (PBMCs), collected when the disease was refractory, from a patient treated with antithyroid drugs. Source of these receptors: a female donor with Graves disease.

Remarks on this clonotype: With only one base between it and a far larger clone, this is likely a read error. The CDR3 is CASSFEQGVTGAFF. DNA for the CDR3: TGTGCCAGCAGTTTCGAACAGGGTGTCACTGGAGCTTTCTTT. This rearrangement joins TRBV27 to TRBJ1-1; D possibly corresponds to TRBD1 (6 bases). The CDR3 covers 14 residues. Germline CDR1 MNHEY, CDR2 SMNVEV (reference sequence).

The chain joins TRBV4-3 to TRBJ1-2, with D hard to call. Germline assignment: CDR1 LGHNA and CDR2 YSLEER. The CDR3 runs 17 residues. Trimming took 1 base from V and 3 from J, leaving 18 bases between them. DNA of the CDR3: TGCGCCAGCAGCCAAGGACCGAGTGTAGAGGGCTACTATGGCTACACCTTC. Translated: CASSQGPSVEGYYGYTF.

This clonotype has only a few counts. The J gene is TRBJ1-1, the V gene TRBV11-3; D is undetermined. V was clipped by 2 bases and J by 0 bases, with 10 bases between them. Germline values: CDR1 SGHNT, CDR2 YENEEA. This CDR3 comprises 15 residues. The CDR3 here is CASSLSLGLNTEAFF. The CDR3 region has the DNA TGTGCCAGCAGCTTAAGCTTAGGGCTGAACACTGAAGCTTTCTTT.

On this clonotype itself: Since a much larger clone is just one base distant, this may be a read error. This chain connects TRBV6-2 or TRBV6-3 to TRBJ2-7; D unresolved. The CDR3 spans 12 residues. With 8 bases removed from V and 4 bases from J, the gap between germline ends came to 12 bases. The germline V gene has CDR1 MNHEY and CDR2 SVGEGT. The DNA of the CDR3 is TGTGCCAGCGGAACTCGGGTATACGAGCAGTACTTC. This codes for CASGTRVYEQYF.

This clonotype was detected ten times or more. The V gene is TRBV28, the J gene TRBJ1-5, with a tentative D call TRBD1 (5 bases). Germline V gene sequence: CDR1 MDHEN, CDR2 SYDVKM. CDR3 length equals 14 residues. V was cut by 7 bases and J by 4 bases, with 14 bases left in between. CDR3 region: CASTRDGTNQPQHF. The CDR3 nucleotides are TGTGCCAGCACCAGGGACGGCACAAATCAGCCCCAGCATTTT.

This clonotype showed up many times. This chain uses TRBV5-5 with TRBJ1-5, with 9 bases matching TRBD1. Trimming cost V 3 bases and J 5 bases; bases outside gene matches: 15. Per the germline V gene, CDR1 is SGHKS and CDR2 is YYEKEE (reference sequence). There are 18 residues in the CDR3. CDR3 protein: CASSSTGTGIVADQPQHF. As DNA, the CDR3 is TGTGCCAGCAGCTCAACCGGGACAGGGATTGTTGCAGATCAGCCCCAGCATTTT.

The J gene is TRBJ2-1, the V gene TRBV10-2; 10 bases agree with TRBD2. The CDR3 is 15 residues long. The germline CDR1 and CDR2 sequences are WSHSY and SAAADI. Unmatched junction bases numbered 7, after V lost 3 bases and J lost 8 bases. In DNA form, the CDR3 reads TGCGCCAGCAGTGATAGACTAGCGGGTAACCATGAGCAGTTCTTC. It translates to CASSDRLAGNHEQFF.

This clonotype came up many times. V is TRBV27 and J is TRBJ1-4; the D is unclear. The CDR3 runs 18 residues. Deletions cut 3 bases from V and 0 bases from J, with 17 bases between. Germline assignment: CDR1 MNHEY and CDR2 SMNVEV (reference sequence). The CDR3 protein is CASSLRSGSIATNEKLFF. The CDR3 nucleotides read TGTGCCAGCAGTTTGAGAAGTGGTTCGATAGCAACTAATGAAAAACTGTTTTTT. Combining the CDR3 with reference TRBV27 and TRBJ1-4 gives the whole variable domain EAQVTQNPRYLITVTGKKLTVTCSQNMNHEYMSWYRQDPGLGLRQIYYSMNVEVTDKGDVPEGYKVSRKEKRNFPLILESPSPNQTSLYFCASSLRSGSIATNEKLFFGSGTQLSVL.

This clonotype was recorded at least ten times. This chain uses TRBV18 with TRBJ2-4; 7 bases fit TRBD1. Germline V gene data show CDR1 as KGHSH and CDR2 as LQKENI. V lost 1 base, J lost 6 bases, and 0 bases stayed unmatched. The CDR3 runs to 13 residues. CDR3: CASSPQGANIQYF. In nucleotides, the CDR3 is TGTGCCAGCTCACCACAGGGGGCAAACATTCAGTACTTC.

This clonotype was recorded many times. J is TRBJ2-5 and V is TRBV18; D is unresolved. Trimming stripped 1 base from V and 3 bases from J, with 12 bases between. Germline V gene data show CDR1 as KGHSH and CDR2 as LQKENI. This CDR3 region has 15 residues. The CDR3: CASSPRASTEETQYF. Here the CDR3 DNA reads TGTGCCAGCTCACCACGGGCATCGACCGAAGAGACCCAGTACTTC.

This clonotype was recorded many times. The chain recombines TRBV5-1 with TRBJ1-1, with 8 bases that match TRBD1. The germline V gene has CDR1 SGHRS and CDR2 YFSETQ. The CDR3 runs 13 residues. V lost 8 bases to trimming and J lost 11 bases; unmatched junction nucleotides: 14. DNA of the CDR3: TGCGCCAGTAAATCGGACAGGGCTGAGGGGGCTTTCTTT. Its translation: CASKSDRAEGAFF. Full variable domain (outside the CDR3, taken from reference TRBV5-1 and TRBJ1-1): KAGVTQTPRYLIKTRGQQVTLSCSPISGHRSVSWYQQTPGQGLQFLFEYFSETQRNKGNFPGRFSGRQFSNSRSEMNVSTLELGDSALYLCASKSDRAEGAFFGQGTRLTVV.

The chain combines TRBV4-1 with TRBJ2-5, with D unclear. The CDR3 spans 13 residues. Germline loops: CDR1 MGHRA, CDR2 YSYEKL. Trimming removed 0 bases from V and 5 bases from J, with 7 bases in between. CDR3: CASSQDWAETQYF. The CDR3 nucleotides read TGCGCCAGCAGCCAAGATTGGGCGGAGACCCAGTACTTC.

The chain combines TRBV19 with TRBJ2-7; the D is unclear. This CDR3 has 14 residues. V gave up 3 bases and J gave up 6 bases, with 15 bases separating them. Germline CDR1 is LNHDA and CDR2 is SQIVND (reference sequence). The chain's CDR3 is CASSMGDLGSEQYF. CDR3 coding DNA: TGTGCCAGTAGTATGGGTGACCTAGGAAGCGAGCAGTACTTC.

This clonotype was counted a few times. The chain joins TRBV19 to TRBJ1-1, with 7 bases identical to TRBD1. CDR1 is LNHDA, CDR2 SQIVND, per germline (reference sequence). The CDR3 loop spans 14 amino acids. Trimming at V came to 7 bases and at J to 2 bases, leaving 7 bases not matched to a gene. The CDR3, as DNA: TGTGCCAGTACCAAGGGGACAGCAAACACTGAAGCTTTCTTT. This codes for CASTKGTANTEAFF.

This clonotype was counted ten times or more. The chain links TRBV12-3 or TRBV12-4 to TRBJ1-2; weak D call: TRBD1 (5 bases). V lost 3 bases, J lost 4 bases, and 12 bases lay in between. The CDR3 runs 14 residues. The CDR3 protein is CASSLGEWGYGYTF. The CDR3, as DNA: TGTGCCAGCAGTTTGGGGGAATGGGGCTATGGCTACACCTTC.

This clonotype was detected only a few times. In DNA form, the CDR3 reads TGTGCCAGCAACCCCCGGGACAGGGGCTCCTACGAGCAGTACTTC. Its translation is CASNPRDRGSYEQYF. This chain links TRBV6-1 with TRBJ2-7; 10 nucleotides line up with TRBD1. V gave up 7 bases and J gave up 0 bases; unmatched junction bases: 6. The CDR3 runs 15 residues. CDR1 is MNHNS, CDR2 SASEGT, per germline.

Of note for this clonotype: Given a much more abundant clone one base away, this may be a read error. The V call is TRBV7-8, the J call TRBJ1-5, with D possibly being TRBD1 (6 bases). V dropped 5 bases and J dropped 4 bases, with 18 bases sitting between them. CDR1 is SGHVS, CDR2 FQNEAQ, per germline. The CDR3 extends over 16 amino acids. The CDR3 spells CASSRGNRASNQPQHF. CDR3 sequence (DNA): TGTGCCAGCAGCCGTGGGAACAGGGCTAGTAATCAGCCCCAGCATTTT.

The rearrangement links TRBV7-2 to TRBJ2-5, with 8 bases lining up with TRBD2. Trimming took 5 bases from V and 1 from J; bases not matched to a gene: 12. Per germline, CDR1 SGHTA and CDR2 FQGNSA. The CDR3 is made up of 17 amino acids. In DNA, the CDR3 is TGTGCCAGCAGCAAAACGCGGCTAGCGGGTGGCCAAGAGACCCAGTACTTC. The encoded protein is CASSKTRLAGGQETQYF.

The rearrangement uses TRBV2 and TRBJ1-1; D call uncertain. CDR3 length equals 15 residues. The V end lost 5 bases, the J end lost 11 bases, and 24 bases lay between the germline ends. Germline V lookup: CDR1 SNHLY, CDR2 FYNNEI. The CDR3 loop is CASSYSQLRRRRAFF. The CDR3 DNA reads TGTGCCAGCAGTTACTCCCAACTCAGGAGGCGCCGGGCTTTCTTT.

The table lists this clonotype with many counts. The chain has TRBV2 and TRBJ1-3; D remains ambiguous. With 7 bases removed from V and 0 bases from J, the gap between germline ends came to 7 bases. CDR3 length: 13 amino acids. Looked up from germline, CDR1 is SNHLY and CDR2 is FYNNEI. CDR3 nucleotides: TGTGCCAGCACGGGAGACTCTGGAAACACCATATATTTT. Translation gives CASTGDSGNTIYF.

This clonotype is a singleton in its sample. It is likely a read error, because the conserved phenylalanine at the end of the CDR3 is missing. This CDR3 is CASSSGGPYEQYL. DNA of the CDR3: TGTGCCAGCAGCTCCGGGGGACCCTACGAGCAGTACCTC. This chain joins TRBV7-2 and TRBJ2-7, with TRBD2 as a possible D gene (6 bases). CDR1 SGHTA and CDR2 FQGNSA come from the germline V gene. This CDR3 is 13 amino acids long. V was cut by 4 bases and J by 2 bases, with 9 bases left in between.

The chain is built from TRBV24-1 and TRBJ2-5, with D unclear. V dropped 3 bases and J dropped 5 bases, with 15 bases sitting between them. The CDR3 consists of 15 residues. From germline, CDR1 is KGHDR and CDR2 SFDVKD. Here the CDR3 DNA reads TGTGCCACCAGTGATCCCGCCCCGGGTCGGGAGACCCAGTACTTC. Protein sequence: CATSDPAPGRETQYF.

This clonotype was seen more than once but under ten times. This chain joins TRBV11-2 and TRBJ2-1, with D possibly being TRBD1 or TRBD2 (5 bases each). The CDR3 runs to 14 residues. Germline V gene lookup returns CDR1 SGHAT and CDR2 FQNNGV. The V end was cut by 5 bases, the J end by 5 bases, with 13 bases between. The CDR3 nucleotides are TGTGCCAGCAGCCCGAGGGGTTGGAACAATGAGCAGTTCTTC. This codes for CASSPRGWNNEQFF. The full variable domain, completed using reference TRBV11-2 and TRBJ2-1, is EAGVAQSPRYKIIEKRQSVAFWCNPISGHATLYWYQQILGQGPKLLIQFQNNGVVDDSQLPKDRFSAERLKGVDSTLKIQPAKLEDSAVYLCASSPRGWNNEQFFGPGTRLTVL.

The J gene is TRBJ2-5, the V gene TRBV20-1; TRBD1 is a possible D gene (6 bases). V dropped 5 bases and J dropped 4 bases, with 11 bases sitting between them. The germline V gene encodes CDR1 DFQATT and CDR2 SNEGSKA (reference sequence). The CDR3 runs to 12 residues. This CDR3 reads CSAGHRVETQYF. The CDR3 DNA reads TGCAGTGCTGGTCACAGGGTAGAGACCCAGTACTTC.

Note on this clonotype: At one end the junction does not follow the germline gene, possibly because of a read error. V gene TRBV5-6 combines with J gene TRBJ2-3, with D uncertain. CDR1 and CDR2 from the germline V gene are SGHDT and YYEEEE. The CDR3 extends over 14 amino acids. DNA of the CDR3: TGTGCCAGCAGTTTGGGGATCAGCACAGATACGCAGTATTTT. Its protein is CASSLGISTDTQYF.

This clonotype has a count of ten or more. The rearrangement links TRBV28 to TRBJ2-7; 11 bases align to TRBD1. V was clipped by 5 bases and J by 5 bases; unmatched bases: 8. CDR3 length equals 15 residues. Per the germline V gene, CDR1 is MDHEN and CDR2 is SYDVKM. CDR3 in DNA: TGTGCCAGCAGTGCAGTGGGACAGGGGGAGCACGAGCAGTACTTC. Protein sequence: CASSAVGQGEHEQYF. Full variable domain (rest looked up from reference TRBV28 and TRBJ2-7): DVKVTQSSRYLVKRTGEKVFLECVQDMDHENMFWYRQDPGLGLRLIYFSYDVKMKEKGDIPEGYSVSREKKERFSLILESASTNQTSMYLCASSAVGQGEHEQYFGPGTRLTVT.

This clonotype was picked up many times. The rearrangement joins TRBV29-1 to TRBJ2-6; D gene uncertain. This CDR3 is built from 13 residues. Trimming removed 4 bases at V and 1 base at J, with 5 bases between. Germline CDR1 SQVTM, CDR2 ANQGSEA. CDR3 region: CSVAESGANVLTF. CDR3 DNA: TGCAGCGTTGCCGAGTCTGGGGCCAACGTCCTGACTTTC. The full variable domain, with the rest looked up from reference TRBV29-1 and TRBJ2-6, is SAVISQKPSRDICQRGTSLTIQCQVDSQVTMMFWYRQQPGQSLTLIATANQGSEATYESGFVIDKFPISRPNLTFSTLTVSNMSPEDSSIYLCSVAESGANVLTFGAGSRLTVL.